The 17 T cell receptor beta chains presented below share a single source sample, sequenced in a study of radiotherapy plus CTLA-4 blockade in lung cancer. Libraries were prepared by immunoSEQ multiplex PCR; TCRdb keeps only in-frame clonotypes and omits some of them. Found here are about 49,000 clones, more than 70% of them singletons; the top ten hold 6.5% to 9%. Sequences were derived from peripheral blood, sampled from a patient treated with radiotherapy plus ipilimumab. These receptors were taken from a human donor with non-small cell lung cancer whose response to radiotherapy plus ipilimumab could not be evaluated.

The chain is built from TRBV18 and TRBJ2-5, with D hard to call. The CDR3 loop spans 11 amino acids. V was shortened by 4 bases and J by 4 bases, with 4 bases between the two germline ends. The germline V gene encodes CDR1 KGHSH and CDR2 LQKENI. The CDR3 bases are TGTGCCAGCTCACAGCTAGAGACCCAGTACTTC. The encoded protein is CASSQLETQYF.

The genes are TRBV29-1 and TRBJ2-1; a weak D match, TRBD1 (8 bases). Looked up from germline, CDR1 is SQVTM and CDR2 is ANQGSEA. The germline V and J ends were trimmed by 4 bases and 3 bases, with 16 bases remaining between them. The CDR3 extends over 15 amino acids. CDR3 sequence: CSVGTGRGDYNEQFF. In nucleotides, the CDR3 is TGCAGCGTTGGGACAGGGAGGGGAGACTACAATGAGCAGTTCTTC.

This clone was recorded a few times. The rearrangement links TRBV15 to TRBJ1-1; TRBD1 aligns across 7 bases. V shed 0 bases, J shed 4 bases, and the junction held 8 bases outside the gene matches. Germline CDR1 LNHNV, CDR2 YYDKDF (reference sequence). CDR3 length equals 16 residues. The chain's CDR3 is CATSRDPGGLGTEAFF. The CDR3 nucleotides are TGTGCCACCAGCAGAGATCCAGGGGGTCTGGGCACTGAAGCTTTCTTT.

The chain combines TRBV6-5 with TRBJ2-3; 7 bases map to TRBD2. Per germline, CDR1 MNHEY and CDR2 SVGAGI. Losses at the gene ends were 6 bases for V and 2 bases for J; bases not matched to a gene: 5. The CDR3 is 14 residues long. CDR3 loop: CASSVAGVTDTQYF. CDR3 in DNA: TGTGCCAGCAGCGTCGCGGGGGTCACAGATACGCAGTATTTT.

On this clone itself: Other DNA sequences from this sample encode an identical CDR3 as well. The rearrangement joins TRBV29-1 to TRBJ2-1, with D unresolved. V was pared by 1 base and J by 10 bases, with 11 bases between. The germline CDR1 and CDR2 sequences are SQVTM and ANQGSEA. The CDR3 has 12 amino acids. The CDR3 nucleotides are TGCAGCGTTGAAGGTTTGCTTCTAGAGCAGTTCTTC. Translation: CSVEGLLLEQFF.

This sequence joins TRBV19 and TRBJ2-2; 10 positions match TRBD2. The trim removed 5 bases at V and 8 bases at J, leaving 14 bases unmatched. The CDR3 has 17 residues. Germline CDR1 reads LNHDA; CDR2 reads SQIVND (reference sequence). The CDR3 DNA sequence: TGTGCCAGTAGTCCCTCCCGTCCTCCTAGCGGGAGTGGGGAGCTGTTTTTT. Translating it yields CASSPSRPPSGSGELFF.

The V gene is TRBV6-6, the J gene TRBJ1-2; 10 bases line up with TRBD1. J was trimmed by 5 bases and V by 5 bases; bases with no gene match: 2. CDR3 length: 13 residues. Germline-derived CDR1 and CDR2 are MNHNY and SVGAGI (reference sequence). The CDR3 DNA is TGTGCCAGCAGTCGGGACAGGGGATATGGCTACACCTTC. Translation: CASSRDRGYGYTF.

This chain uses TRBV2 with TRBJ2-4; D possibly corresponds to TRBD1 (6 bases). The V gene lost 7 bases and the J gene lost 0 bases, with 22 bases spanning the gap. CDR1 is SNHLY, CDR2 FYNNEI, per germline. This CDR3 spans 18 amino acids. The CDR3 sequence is CASKGFQTGTLAKNIQYF. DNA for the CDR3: TGTGCCAGCAAGGGTTTTCAAACAGGGACCCTAGCCAAAAACATTCAGTACTTC.

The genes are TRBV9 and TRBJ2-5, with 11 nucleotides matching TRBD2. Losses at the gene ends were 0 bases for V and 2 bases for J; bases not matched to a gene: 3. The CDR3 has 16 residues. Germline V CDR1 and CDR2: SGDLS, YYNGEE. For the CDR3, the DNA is TGTGCCAGCAGCGTAGGGGCTAGCGGGAGGCAAGAGACCCAGTACTTC. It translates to CASSVGASGRQETQYF. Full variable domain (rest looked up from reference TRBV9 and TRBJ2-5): DSGVTQTPKHLITATGQRVTLRCSPRSGDLSVYWYQQSLDQGLQFLIQYYNGEERAKGNILERFSAQQFPDLHSELNLSSLELGDSALYFCASSVGASGRQETQYFGPGTRLLVL.

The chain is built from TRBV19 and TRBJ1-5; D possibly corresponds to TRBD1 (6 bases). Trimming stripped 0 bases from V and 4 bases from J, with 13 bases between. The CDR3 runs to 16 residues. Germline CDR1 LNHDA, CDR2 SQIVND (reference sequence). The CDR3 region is CASSIDQDRPNQPQHF. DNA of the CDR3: TGTGCCAGTAGTATAGATCAAGACAGGCCAAATCAGCCCCAGCATTTT. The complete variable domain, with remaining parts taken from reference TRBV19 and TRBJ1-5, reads DGGITQSPKYLFRKEGQNVTLSCEQNLNHDAMYWYRQDPGQGLRLIYYSQIVNDFQKGDIAEGYSVSREKKESFPLTVTSAQKNPTAFYLCASSIDQDRPNQPQHFGDGTRLSIL.

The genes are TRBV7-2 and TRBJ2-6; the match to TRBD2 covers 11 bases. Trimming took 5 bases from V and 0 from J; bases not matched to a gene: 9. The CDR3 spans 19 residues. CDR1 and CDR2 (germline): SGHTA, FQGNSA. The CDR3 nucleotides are TGTGCCAGCAGCATGGACCCGGGACTAGCGGCCTCTGGGGCCAACGTCCTGACTTTC. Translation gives CASSMDPGLAASGANVLTF.

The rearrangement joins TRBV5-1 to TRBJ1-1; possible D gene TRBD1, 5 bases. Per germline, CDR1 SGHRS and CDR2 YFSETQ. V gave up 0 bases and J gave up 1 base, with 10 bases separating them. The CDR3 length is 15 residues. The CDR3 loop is CASSLGGRENTEAFF. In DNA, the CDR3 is TGCGCCAGCAGCTTGGGCGGCAGGGAGAACACTGAAGCTTTCTTT.

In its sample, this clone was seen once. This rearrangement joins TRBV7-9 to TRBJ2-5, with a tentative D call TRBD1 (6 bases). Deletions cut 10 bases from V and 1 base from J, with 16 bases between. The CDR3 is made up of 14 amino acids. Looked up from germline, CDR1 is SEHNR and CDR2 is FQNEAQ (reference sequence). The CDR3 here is CATPRVGGQETQYF. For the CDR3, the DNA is TGTGCCACCCCCAGAGTAGGGGGCCAAGAGACCCAGTACTTC.

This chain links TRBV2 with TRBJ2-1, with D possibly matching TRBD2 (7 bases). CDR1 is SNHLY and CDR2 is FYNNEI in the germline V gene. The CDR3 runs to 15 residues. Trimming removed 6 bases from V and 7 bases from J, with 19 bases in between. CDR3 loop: CASSPGGTYRNEQFF. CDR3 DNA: TGTGCCAGCAGCCCCGGGGGGACATACAGAAATGAGCAGTTCTTC.

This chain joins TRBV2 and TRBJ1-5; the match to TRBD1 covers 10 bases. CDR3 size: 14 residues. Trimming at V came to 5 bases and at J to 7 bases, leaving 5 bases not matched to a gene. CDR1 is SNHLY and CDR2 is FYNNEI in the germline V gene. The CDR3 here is CASSSTGGGQPQHF. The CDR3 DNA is TGTGCCAGCAGTTCGACAGGGGGCGGGCAGCCCCAGCATTTT.

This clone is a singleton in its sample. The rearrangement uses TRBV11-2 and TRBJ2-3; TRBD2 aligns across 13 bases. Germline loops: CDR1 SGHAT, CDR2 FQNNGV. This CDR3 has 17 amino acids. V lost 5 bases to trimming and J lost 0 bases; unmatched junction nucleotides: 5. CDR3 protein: CASSKTSGGSSTDTQYF. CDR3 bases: TGTGCCAGCAGCAAGACTAGCGGGGGGAGTAGCACAGATACGCAGTATTTT.

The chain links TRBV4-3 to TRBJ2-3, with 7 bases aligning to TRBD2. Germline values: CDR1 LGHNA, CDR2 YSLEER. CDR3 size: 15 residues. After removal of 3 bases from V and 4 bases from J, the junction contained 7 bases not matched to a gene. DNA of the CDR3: TGCGCCAGCAGCCACTCAACTAGCGCGGCAGATACGCAGTATTTT. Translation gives CASSHSTSAADTQYF.